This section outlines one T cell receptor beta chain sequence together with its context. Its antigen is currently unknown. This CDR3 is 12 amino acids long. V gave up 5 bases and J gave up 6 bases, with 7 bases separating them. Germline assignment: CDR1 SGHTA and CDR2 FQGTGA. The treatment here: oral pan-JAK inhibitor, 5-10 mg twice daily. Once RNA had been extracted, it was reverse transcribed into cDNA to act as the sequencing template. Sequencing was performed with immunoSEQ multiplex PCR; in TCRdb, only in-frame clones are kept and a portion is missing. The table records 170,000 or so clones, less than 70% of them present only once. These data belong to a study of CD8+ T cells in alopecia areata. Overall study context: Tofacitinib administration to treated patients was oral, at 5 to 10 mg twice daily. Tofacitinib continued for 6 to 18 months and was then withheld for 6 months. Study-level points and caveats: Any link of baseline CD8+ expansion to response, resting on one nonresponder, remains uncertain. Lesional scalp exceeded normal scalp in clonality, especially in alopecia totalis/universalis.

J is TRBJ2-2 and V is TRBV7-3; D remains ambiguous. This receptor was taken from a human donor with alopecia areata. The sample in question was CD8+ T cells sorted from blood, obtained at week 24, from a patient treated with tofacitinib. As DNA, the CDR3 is TGTGCCAGCAGCCTTCAATCCGGGGAGCTGTTTTTT. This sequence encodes CASSLQSGELFF. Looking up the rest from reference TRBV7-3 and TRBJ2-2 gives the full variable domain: GAGVSQTPSNKVTEKGKYVELRCDPISGHTALYWYRQSLGQGPEFLIYFQGTGAADDSGLPNDRFFAVRPEGSVSTLKIQRTERGDSAVYLCASSLQSGELFFGEGSRLTVL.